This entry concerns a single TCR beta chain. This sample is part of a study of cytomegalovirus exposure and HLA in healthy donors. Primers for the PCR totalled 60 Vbeta and 13 Jbeta. The assay was immunoSEQ multiplex PCR, and TCRdb's table has in-frame clones only and misses some. In the table there are 120,000 to 150,000 clones, around 75% of which are singletons. The germline gives CDR1 ENHRY, CDR2 SYGVKD. The ends were cut back, 3 bases at V and 5 bases at J, with 14 bases in the middle. The CDR3 runs to 14 residues. Sequences were obtained from PBMCs. The receptor was isolated from a female donor in good health and CMV-seronegative. The gene calls are TRBV10-3 and TRBJ2-7, with a weak D call TRBD1 (5 bases). The CDR3 sequence: CAISDRQGIHEQYF. The CDR3 region has the DNA TGTGCCATCAGTGATCGGCAGGGAATACACGAGCAGTACTTC.